This record looks at one T cell receptor beta chain sequence and its context. Its antigen is as yet unknown. These data originate in a study of T cell responses to AZD1222 COVID-19 vaccine. The assay was immunoSEQ multiplex PCR, and TCRdb's table has in-frame clones only and misses some. The table records 100,000 to 150,000 clones, roughly 89% of them present only once. This CDR3 spans 16 amino acids. From germline, CDR1 is LGHNA and CDR2 YSLEER. Trimming removed 0 bases from V and 6 bases from J, with 14 bases in between. Study observations and caveats: A reported finding is that nearly half of spike-specific TCRs target unmutated variant regions. Spike-spanning, vaccine-associated CD4 TCRs were dominant at 160-218 and 743-854. With two AZD1222 doses given, Spike-specific TCR breadth and depth both rose. Seropositivity was recorded at baseline in only a handful of AZD1222 recipients.

The gene calls are TRBV4-3 and TRBJ1-4; D is ambiguous. The source material was peripheral blood, sampled on day 0 of AZD1222 vaccination. This receptor was obtained from an adult in good health. CDR3 sequence (DNA): TGCGCCAGCAGCCAAGATGGGTTTGGCGGTTATGAAAAACTGTTTTTT. This translates into CASSQDGFGGYEKLFF.